Below, one TCR beta chain is given with its context. No antigen is known for it. The data originate from a study of OX40 agonist ivuxolimab in advanced cancers. In the study overall: Every 2 weeks, ivuxolimab was infused into the patients intravenously at between 0.01 and 10 mg/kg.

Sequencing was performed with immunoSEQ multiplex PCR; in TCRdb, only in-frame clones are kept and a portion is missing. Here the sample spans 40,000 to 45,000 clones, about 86% being singletons. Study results and caveats: Among T cells, CD8+ cells averaged more expanded clones than CD4+ cells.

The sequence came from an adult with an advanced solid tumor such as melanoma, head and neck, liver or kidney cancer. The source material was CD4+ or CD8+ T cells sorted from blood, sampled in a trial of the OX40 agonist ivuxolimab.

CDR3 amino acids: CASSLGGLTEAFF. CDR3 sequence (DNA): TGTGCCAGCAGCTTGGGTGGGTTGACTGAAGCTTTCTTT. The chain is built from TRBV5-8 and TRBJ1-1; D remains ambiguous. The V gene's germline CDR1 is SGHTS and CDR2 YDEGEE. This CDR3 region has 13 residues. V was shortened by 0 bases and J by 5 bases, with 8 bases between the two germline ends.